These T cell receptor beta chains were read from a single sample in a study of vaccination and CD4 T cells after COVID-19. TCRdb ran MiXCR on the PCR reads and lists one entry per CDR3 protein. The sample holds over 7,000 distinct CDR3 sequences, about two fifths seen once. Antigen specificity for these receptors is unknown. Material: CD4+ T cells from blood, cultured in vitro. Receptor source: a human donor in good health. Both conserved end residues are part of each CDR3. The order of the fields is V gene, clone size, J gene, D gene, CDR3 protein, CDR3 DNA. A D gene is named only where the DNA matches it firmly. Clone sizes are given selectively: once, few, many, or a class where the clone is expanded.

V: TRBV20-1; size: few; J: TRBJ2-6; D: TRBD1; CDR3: CSAARDRFSGANVLTF; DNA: TGCAGTGCTGCCCGGGACAGATTCTCTGGGGCCAACGTCCTGACTTTC
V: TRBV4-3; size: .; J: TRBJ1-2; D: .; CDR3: CASSQGKDSSGYTF; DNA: TGCGCCAGCAGCCAAGGAAAGGACTCTAGTGGCTACACCTTC
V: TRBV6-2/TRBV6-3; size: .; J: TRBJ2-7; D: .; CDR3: CASSYSGRGPLYEQYF; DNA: TGTGCCAGCAGTTACTCGGGGCGGGGACCACTTTACGAGCAGTACTTC
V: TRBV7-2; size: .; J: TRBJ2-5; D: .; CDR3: CASSLEWGLETQYF; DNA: TGTGCCAGCAGCTTAGAGTGGGGGCTGGAGACCCAGTACTTC
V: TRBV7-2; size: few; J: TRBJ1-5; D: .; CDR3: CASSLSGGNQPQHF; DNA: TGTGCCAGCAGCCTCTCAGGGGGCAATCAGCCCCAGCATTTT
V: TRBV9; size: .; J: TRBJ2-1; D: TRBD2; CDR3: CASSDPAGVPIDEQFF; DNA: TGTGCCAGCAGCGATCCCGCGGGGGTTCCTATCGATGAGCAGTTCTTC
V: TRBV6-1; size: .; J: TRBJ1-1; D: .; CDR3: CATGPLGEGNTEAFF; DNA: TGTGCCACTGGTCCCTTGGGGGAGGGGAACACTGAAGCTTTCTTT
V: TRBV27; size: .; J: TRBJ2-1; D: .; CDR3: CASTITGAYNEQFF; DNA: TGTGCCAGCACTATAACGGGAGCCTACAATGAGCAGTTCTTC
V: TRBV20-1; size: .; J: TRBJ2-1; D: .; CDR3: CSGKYNEQFF; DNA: TGCAGTGGCAAGTACAATGAGCAGTTCTTC
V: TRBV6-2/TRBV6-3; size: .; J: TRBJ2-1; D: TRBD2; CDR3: CASSNSGLTAGGQFF; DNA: TGTGCCAGCAGCAACTCGGGACTCACTGCGGGGGGGCAGTTCTTC
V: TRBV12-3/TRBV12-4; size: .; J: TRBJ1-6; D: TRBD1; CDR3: CASKTGSRNSPLHF; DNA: TGTGCCAGCAAGACAGGGTCTCGGAATTCACCCCTCCACTTT
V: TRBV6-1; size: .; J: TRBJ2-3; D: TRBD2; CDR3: CASSATSGSTDTQYF; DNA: TGTGCCAGCAGTGCGACTAGCGGGAGCACAGATACGCAGTATTTT
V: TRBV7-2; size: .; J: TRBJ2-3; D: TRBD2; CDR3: CASSRGGSTDTQYF; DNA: TGTGCCAGCAGCCGCGGGGGGAGCACAGATACGCAGTATTTT
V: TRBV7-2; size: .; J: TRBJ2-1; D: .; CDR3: CASSLKGPGTGPGNEQFF; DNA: TGTGCCAGCAGCTTAAAGGGACCCGGTACAGGCCCTGGCAATGAGCAGTTCTTC
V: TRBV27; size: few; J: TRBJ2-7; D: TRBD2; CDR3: CASNWTSGNYEQYF; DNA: TGTGCCAGCAATTGGACTAGCGGGAACTACGAGCAGTACTTC
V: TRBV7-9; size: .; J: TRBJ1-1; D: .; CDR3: CASSLMEDTEAFF; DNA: TGTGCCAGCAGCTTAATGGAGGACACTGAAGCTTTCTTT
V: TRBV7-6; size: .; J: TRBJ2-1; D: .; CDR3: CASSLDGTYNEQFF; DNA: TGTGCCAGCAGCTTAGACGGGACCTACAATGAGCAGTTCTTC
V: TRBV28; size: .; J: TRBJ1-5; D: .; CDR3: CASSPGKGAYQPQHF; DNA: TGTGCCAGCTCGCCCGGTAAAGGGGCGTACCAGCCCCAGCATTTT
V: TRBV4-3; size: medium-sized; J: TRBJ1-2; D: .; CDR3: CASSQDIRRRGYTF; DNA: TGCGCCAGCAGCCAAGATATTCGGCGACGGGGCTACACCTTC
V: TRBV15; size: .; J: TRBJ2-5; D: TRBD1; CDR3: CATSRVTGGGETQYF; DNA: TGTGCCACCAGCAGAGTAACAGGGGGAGGAGAGACCCAGTACTTC
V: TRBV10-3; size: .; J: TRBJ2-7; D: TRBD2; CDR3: CAISESFGLAPSGQYF; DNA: TGTGCCATCAGTGAGTCGTTTGGACTAGCGCCGTCGGGGCAGTACTTC
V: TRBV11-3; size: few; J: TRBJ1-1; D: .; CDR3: CASSLDRESEAFF; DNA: TGTGCCAGCAGCTTAGACAGGGAGAGTGAAGCTTTCTTT
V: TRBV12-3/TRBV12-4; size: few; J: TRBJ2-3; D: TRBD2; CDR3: CASASGRAGADTQYF; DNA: TGTGCCAGTGCTAGCGGGAGGGCCGGAGCAGATACGCAGTATTTT
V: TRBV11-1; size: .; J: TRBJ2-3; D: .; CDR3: CASSLRLRSTDTQYF; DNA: TGTGCCAGCAGCTTAAGACTTAGGAGCACAGATACGCAGTATTTT
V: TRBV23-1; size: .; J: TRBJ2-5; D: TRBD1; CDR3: CASSRRDRPPAPQYF; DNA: TGCGCCAGCAGTCGAAGGGACAGGCCTCCCGCCCCCCAGTACTTC
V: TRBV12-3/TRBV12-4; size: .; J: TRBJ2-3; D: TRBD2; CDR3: CASSLLVGGPSDTQYF; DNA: TGTGCCAGCAGTTTATTAGTGGGAGGGCCATCAGATACGCAGTATTTT
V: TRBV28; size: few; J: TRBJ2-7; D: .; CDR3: CASSLGRDYEQYF; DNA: TGTGCCAGCAGTTTGGGCAGGGACTACGAGCAGTACTTC
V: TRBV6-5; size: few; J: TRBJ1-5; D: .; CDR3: CASSYPVGGNQPQHF; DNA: TGTGCCAGCAGTTACCCGGTGGGGGGGAATCAGCCCCAGCATTTT
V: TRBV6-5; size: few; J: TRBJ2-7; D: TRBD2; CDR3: CASSSAGGLYEQYF; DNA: TGTGCCAGCAGTTCGGCGGGAGGGCTATACGAGCAGTACTTC
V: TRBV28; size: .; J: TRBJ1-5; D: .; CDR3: CASSAGHSNQPQHF; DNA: TGTGCCAGCAGTGCCGGACATAGCAATCAGCCCCAGCATTTT
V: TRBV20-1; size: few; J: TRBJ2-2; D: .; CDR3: CSARDPPGVGESGELFF; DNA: TGCAGTGCTAGAGATCCGCCCGGGGTGGGAGAGTCCGGGGAGCTGTTTTTT
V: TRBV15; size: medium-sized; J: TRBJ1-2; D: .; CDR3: CATSRDRGPYNYGYTF; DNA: TGTGCCACCAGCAGAGACAGGGGCCCTTATAACTATGGCTACACCTTC
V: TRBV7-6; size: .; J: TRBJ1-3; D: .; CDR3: CASSLSLVGTSARLYF; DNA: TGTGCCAGCAGCTTAAGTTTGGTGGGGACATCGGCGAGGTTGTATTTT
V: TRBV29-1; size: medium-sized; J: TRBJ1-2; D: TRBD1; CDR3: CSGTGTDYGYTF; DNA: TGCAGCGGGACCGGGACAGACTATGGCTACACCTTC